This TCR beta chain was retrieved from a study of cytomegalovirus exposure and HLA in healthy donors. Findings of the study overall: TCR beta sequences reportedly predicted most subjects' HLA-A and HLA-B alleles accurately. In an earlier analysis, most TCR beta V segments were productive about 87% or about 30% of the time. Later examination showed HLA-associated TCR beta chains had greater clonal expansion than equally common others. The classifier, whose performance was assessed in both the original and validation cohorts, reportedly diagnosed cytomegalovirus status with high specificity and sensitivity.

PCR was performed using 60 Vbeta and 13 Jbeta primers. The repertoire was sequenced with immunoSEQ multiplex PCR; TCRdb's copy has only in-frame clones and lacks some. The sample consists of 150,000 or so clones, about 64% of them appearing once. On this clone itself: Its antigen is as yet unknown.

Trimming cost V 5 bases and J 1 base, with 15 bases left between them. The CDR3 runs 14 residues. CDR1 and CDR2 from the germline V gene are SQVTM and ANQGSEA. The receptor comes from a woman aged 25-40 years in good health and CMV-seropositive. The rearrangement links TRBV29-1 to TRBJ2-7; perhaps TRBD2 as D (7 bases). The sample consisted of PBMCs. The CDR3 loop reads CSVQEGGRSYEQYF. CDR3 nucleotides: TGCAGCGTTCAGGAGGGGGGGCGGTCCTACGAGCAGTACTTC.